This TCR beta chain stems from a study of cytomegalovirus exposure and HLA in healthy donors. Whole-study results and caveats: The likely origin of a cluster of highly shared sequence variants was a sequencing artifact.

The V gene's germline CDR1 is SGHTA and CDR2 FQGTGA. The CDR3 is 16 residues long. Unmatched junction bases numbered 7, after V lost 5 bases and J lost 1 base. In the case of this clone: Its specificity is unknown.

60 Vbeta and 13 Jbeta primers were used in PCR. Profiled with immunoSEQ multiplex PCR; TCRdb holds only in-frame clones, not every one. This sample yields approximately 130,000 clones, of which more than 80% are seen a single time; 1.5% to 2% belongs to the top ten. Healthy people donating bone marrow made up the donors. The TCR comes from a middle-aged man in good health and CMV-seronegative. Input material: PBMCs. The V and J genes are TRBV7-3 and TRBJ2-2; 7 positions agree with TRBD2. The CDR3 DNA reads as TGTGCCAGCAGCCCGATGGCTAGCGGGAACACCGGGGAGCTGTTTTTT. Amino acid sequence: CASSPMASGNTGELFF.